Shown below are 10 T cell receptor beta chains from a single sample sequenced in a study of blood T cell repertoires in COVID-19. Here immunoSEQ multiplex PCR was the method, and the copy in TCRdb shows in-frame clones only, minus some. This sample has 250,000 or so clones, with around 86% found just once. The sample was peripheral blood. These receptors were obtained from a man of 80 years or more with acute or convalescent COVID-19.

J is TRBJ2-2 and V is TRBV5-1; TRBD2 might be the D (5 bases). The germline V and J ends were trimmed by 3 bases and 4 bases, with 10 bases remaining between them. CDR3 length equals 14 residues. The V gene's germline CDR1 is SGHRS and CDR2 YFSETQ. The CDR3 DNA reads as TGCGCCAGCAGCTCCCCCGGAGGCACCGGGGAGCTGTTTTTT. Translating it yields CASSSPGGTGELFF.

The gene calls are TRBV5-1 and TRBJ1-2, with D possibly being TRBD1 (5 bases). Trimming pared 1 base from V and 2 bases from J, leaving 6 bases between. CDR1 is SGHRS and CDR2 is YFSETQ in the germline V gene. The CDR3 runs 13 residues. The CDR3 bases are TGCGCCAGCAGCTTGAACAGGAACTATGGCTACACCTTC. Protein sequence: CASSLNRNYGYTF. Based on the CDR3 plus reference TRBV5-1 and TRBJ1-2, the full variable domain is KAGVTQTPRYLIKTRGQQVTLSCSPISGHRSVSWYQQTPGQGLQFLFEYFSETQRNKGNFPGRFSGRQFSNSRSEMNVSTLELGDSALYLCASSLNRNYGYTFGSGTRLTVV.

The gene calls are TRBV4-3 and TRBJ2-4; TRBD2 matches 8 bases. The ends lost 0 bases at V and 2 bases at J; junction bases unmatched: 12. This CDR3 is built from 19 residues. Germline V gives CDR1 LGHNA, CDR2 YSLEER. The DNA of the CDR3 is TGCGCCAGCAGCCAAGAAAGTTATCGGGGGGGTCAGACCAAAAACATTCAGTACTTC. It codes for CASSQESYRGGQTKNIQYF.

This clone was found once. V gene TRBV13 combines with J gene TRBJ2-3; a weak D match, TRBD2 (5 bases). This CDR3 spans 13 amino acids. V was pared by 5 bases and J by 5 bases, with 11 bases between. The germline V gene encodes CDR1 PRHDT and CDR2 FYEKMQ (reference sequence). The DNA of the CDR3 is TGTGCCAGCAGCCCCATTCGGGGAGATACGCAGTATTTT. Protein product: CASSPIRGDTQYF.

Only one count was recorded for this clone. The genes are TRBV6-2 or TRBV6-3 and TRBJ2-1; D might be TRBD2 (7 bases). Germline CDR1 is MNHEY and CDR2 is SVGEGT. The CDR3 sequence is 16 residues long. Trimming left V 0 bases short and J 7 bases short, with 16 bases between. CDR3 nucleotide sequence: TGTGCCAGCAGTTACTCTAGGGGGGGTATTGGGAATGAGCAGTTCTTC. This gives the protein CASSYSRGGIGNEQFF.

The chain links TRBV7-2 to TRBJ2-7; TRBD1 agrees at 8 bases. The length of the CDR3 is 14 residues. Germline CDR1 SGHTA, CDR2 FQGNSA. The V gene end was trimmed by 5 bases and the J gene end by 6 bases; junction bases not matched to a gene: 9. CDR3 amino acids: CASSQRTGLREQYF. In nucleotides, the CDR3 is TGTGCCAGCAGCCAGAGGACAGGGCTACGCGAGCAGTACTTC.

The chain is built from TRBV6-2 or TRBV6-3 and TRBJ2-1; the match to TRBD1 covers 7 bases. V lost 4 bases and J lost 5; bases outside the gene matches: 8. This CDR3 spans 15 amino acids. Looked up from germline, CDR1 is MNHEY and CDR2 is SVGEGT. DNA for the CDR3: TGTGCCAGCAGTTCGGACAGGAAGGCACACAATGAGCAGTTCTTC. Its translation is CASSSDRKAHNEQFF.

The rearrangement joins TRBV4-1 to TRBJ2-7; 7 bases fit TRBD2. Germline loops: CDR1 MGHRA, CDR2 YSYEKL. The CDR3 sequence is 16 residues long. V lost 0 bases and J lost 3; bases outside the gene matches: 8. CDR3 region: CASSQDTSEPVYEQYF. CDR3 bases: TGCGCCAGCAGCCAAGATACTAGCGAGCCCGTCTACGAGCAGTACTTC.

The J gene is TRBJ1-6, the V gene TRBV27, with 11 bases aligning to TRBD1. Looked up from germline, CDR1 is MNHEY and CDR2 is SMNVEV (reference sequence). The length of the CDR3 is 14 residues. V lost 3 bases and J lost 9; bases outside the gene matches: 1. The CDR3 DNA follows: TGTGCCAGCAGTTTGGACAGGGGGCTTTCACCCCTCCACTTT. Amino acid sequence: CASSLDRGLSPLHF.

J is TRBJ1-5 and V is TRBV11-2; D unclear. This CDR3 contains 13 residues. V was shortened by 4 bases and J by 7 bases, with 11 bases between the two germline ends. CDR1 is SGHAT and CDR2 is FQNNGV in the germline V gene. The CDR3 nucleotides are TGTGCCAGCAGCTCGACTACTAGGCAGCCCCAGCATTTT. It translates to CASSSTTRQPQHF.